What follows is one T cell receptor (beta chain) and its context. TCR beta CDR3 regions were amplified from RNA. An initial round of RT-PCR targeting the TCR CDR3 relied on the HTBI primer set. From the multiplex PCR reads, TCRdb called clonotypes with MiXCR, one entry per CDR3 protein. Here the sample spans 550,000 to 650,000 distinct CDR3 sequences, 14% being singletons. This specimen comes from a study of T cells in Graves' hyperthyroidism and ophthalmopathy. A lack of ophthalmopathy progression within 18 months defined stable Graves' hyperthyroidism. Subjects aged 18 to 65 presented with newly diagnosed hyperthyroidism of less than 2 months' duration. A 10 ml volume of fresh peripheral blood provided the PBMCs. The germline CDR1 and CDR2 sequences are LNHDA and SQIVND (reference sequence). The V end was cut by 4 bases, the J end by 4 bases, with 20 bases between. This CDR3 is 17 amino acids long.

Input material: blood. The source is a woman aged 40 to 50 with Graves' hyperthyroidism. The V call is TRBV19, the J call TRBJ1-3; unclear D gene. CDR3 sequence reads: CASSTPRKDVVGNTIYF. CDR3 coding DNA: TGTGCCAGTAGTACCCCCCGGAAGGACGTGGTCGGAAACACCATATATTTT.